This T cell receptor (beta chain) was sequenced during a study of shared clonotypes between healthy human individuals. Sequenced by immunoSEQ multiplex PCR; TCRdb stores in-frame clones only, minus some. This sample has approximately 980,000 clones; roughly 72% occur once, and the top ten carry over 1.3%. The CDR3 has 14 amino acids. Per germline, CDR1 GTSNPN and CDR2 SVGIG (reference sequence). The trim removed 7 bases at V and 4 bases at J, leaving 10 bases unmatched. The rearrangement joins TRBV30 to TRBJ2-7, with TRBD2 matching over 10 bases. The receptor comes from a man younger than 30 in good health. Sequencing used memory CD4+ T cells sorted from blood. Sample subset: CD45RA-negative fraction. The chain's CDR3 is CALQYGAGGYEQYF. CDR3 in DNA: TGTGCCTTACAATACGGAGCGGGAGGGTACGAGCAGTACTTC.